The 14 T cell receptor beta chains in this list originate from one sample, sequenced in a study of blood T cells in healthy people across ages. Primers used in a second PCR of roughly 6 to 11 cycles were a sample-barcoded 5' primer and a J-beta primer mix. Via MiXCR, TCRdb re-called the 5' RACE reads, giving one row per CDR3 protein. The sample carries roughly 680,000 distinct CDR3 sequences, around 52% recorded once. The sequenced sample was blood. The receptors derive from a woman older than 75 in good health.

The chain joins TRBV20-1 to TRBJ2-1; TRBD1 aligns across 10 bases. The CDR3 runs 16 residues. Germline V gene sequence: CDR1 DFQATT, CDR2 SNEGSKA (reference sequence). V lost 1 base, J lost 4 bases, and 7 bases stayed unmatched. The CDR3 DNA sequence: TGCAGTGCTAGAGCCGCCGACAGGGGGCCGTACAATGAGCAGTTCTTC. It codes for CSARAADRGPYNEQFF.

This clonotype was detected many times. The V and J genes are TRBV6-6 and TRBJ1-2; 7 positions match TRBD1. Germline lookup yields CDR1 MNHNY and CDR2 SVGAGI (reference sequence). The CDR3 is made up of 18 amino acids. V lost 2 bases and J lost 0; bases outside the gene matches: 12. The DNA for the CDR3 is TGTGCCAGCAGTTACCTCCGGGACAGTTACATTACTAACTATGGCTACACCTTC. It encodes CASSYLRDSYITNYGYTF.

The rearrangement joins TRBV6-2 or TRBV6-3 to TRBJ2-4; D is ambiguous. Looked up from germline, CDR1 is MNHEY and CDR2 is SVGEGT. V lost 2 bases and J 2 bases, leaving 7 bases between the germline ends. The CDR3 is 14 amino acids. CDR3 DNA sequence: TGTGCCAGCAGTTACGGGCGTCCCAAAAACATTCAGTACTTC. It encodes CASSYGRPKNIQYF.

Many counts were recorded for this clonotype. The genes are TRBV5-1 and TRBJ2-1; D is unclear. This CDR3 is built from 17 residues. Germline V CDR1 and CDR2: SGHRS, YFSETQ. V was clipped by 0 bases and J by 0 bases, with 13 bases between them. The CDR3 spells CASSLAPGLTSYNEQFF. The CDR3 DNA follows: TGCGCCAGCAGCTTGGCTCCCGGGCTGACCTCCTACAATGAGCAGTTCTTC. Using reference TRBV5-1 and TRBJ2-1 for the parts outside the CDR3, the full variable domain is KAGVTQTPRYLIKTRGQQVTLSCSPISGHRSVSWYQQTPGQGLQFLFEYFSETQRNKGNFPGRFSGRQFSNSRSEMNVSTLELGDSALYLCASSLAPGLTSYNEQFFGPGTRLTVL.

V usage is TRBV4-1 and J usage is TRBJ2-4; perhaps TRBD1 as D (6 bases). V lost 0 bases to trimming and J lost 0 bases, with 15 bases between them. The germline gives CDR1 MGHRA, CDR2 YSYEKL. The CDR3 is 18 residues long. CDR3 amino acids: CASSQDAGDTLAKNIQYF. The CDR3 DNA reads TGCGCCAGCAGCCAAGATGCCGGGGACACCTTAGCCAAAAACATTCAGTACTTC.

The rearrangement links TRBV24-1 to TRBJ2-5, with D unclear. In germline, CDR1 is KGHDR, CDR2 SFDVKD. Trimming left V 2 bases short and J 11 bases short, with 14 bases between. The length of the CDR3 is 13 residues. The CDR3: CATSDSGGREQYF. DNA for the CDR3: TGTGCCACCAGTGATTCAGGTGGTCGAGAGCAGTACTTC.

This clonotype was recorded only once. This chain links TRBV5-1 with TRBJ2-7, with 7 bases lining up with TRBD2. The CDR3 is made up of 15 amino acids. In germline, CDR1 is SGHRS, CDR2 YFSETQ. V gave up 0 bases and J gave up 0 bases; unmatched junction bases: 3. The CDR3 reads CASSLATGGSYEQYF. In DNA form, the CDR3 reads TGCGCCAGCAGCTTGGCGACGGGAGGCTCCTACGAGCAGTACTTC.

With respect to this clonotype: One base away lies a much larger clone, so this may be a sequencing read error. The CDR3: CASSARQGAQPQNF. The DNA for the CDR3 is TGTGCCAGCAGCGCCCGCCAGGGGGCTCAGCCCCAGAATTTT. This chain connects TRBV5-8 to TRBJ1-5; 8 bases fit TRBD1. CDR1 is SGHTS, CDR2 YDEGEE, per germline. This CDR3 has 14 amino acids.

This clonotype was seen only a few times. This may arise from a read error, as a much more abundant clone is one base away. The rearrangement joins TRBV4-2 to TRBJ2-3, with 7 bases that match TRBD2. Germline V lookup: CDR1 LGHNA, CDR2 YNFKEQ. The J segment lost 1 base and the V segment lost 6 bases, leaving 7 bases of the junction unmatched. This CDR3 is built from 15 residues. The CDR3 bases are TGTGCCAGCAGACTTCTAGCGGAGGGCACAGATACGCAGTATTTT. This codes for CASRLLAEGTDTQYF.

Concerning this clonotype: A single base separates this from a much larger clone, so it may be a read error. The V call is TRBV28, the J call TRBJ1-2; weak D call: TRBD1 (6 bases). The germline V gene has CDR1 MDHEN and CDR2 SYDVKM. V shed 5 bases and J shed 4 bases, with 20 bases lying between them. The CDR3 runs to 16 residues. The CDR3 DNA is TGTGCCAGCAGTCACACTCTCGGGGGCCCTTTCTATGGCTACACCTTC. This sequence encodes CASSHTLGGPFYGYTF.

CDR3 protein: CASSVVSTGSMEQFF. DNA for the CDR3: TGTGCCAGCAGCGTAGTAAGTACGGGATCAATGGAGCAGTTCTTC. The genes are TRBV9 and TRBJ2-1, with D tentatively TRBD2 (5 bases). CDR1 is SGDLS and CDR2 is YYNGEE in the germline V gene. The CDR3 loop spans 15 amino acids. V was clipped by 0 bases and J by 10 bases, with 17 bases between them.

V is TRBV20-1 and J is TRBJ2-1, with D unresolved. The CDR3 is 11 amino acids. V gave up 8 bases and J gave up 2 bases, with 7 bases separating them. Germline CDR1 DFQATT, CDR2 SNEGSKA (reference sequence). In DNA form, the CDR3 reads TGCAGTAGCCGAACCTACAATGAGCAGTTCTTC. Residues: CSSRTYNEQFF.

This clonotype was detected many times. CDR3: CASSLGYRGQRDINYGYTF. The CDR3, as DNA: TGCGCCAGCAGCTTGGGATACAGGGGGCAAAGGGATATTAACTATGGCTACACCTTC. The V gene is TRBV5-1, the J gene TRBJ1-2; 9 bases agree with TRBD1. With 0 bases clipped from V and 1 base from J, the junction kept 13 bases outside the gene matches. CDR3 size: 19 residues. Per germline, CDR1 SGHRS and CDR2 YFSETQ.

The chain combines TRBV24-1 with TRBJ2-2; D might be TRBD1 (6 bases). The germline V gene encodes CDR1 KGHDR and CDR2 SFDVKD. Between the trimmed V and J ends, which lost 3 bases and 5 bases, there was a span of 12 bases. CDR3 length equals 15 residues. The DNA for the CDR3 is TGTGCCACCAGTGATCCATATCAGGGGACCGGGGAGCTGTTTTTT. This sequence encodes CATSDPYQGTGELFF.